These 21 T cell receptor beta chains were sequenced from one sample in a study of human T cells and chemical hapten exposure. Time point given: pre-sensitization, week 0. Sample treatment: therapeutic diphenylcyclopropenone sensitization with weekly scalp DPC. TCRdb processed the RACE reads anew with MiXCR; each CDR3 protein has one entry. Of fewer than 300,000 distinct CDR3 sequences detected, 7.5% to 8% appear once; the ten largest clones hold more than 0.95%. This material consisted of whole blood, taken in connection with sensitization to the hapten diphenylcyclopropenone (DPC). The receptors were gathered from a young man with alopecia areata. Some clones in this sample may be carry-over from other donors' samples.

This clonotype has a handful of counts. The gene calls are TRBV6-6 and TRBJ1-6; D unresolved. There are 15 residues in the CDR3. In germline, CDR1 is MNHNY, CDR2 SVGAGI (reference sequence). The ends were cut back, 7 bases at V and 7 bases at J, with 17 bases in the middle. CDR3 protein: CASTPPGAENSPLHF. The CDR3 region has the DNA TGTGCCAGCACCCCCCCCGGAGCAGAGAATTCACCCCTCCACTTT.

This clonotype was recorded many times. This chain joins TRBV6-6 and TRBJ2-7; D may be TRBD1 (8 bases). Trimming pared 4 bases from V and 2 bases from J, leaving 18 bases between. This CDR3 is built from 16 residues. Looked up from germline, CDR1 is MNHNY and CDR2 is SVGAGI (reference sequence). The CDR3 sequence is CASSWGGTGEAYEQYV. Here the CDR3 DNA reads TGTGCCAGCAGTTGGGGAGGGACAGGCGAAGCCTACGAGCAGTACGTC.

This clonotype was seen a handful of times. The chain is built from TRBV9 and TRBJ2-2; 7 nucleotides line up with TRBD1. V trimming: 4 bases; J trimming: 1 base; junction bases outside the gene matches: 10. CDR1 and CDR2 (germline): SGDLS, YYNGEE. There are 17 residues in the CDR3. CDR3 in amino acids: CASSPRYRTGNTGELFF. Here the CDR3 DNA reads TGTGCCAGCAGCCCACGTTACAGGACAGGGAACACCGGGGAGCTGTTTTTT.

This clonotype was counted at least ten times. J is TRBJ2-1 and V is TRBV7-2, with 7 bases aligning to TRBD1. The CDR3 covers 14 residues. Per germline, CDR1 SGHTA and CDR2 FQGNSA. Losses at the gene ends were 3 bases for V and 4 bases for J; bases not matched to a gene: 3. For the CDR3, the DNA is TGTGCCAGCAGCTTTGACAGGGTTTACAATGAGCAGTTCTTC. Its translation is CASSFDRVYNEQFF.

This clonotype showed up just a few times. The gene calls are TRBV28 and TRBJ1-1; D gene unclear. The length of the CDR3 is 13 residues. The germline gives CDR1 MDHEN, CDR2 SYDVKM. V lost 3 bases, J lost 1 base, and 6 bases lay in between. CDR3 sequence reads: CASSFRQNTEAFF. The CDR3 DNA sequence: TGTGCCAGCAGTTTTCGGCAGAACACTGAAGCTTTCTTT.

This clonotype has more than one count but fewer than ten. CDR3 nucleotide sequence: TGTGCCAGCAGCTTATCGCCTGGCTACCTCGAGCAGTACTTC. Translated, it gives CASSLSPGYLEQYF. V usage is TRBV7-8 and J usage is TRBJ2-7; D is undetermined. CDR1 and CDR2 from the germline V gene are SGHVS and FQNEAQ. The CDR3 extends over 14 amino acids. The germline V and J ends were trimmed by 2 bases and 6 bases, with 14 bases remaining between them.

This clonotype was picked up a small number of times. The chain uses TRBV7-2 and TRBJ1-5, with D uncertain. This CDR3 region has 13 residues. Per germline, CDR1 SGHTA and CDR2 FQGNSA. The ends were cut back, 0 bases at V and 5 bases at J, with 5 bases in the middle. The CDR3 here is CASSLATYQPQHF. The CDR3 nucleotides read TGTGCCAGCAGCTTAGCGACCTATCAGCCCCAGCATTTT.

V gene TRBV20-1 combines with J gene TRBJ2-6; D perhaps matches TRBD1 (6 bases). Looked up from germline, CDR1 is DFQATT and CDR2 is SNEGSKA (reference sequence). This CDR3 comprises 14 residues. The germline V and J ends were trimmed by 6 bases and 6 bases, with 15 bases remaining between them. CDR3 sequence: CSAPYRVKANVLTF. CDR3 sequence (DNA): TGCAGTGCGCCCTACAGGGTAAAGGCCAACGTCCTGACTTTC.

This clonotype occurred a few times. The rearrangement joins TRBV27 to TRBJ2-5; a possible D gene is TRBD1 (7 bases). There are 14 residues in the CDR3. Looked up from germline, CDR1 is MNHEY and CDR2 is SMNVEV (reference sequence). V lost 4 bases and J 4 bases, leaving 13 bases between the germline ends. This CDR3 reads CASSSGGIGETQYF. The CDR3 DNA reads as TGTGCCAGCAGTTCAGGGGGGATCGGAGAGACCCAGTACTTC.

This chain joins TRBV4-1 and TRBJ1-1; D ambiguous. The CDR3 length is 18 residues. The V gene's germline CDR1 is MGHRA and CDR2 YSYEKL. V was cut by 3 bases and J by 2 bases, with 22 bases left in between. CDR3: CASSQLGRVQGRNTEAFF. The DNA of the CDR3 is TGCGCCAGCAGCCAGCTAGGGAGGGTTCAAGGACGAAACACTGAAGCTTTCTTT.

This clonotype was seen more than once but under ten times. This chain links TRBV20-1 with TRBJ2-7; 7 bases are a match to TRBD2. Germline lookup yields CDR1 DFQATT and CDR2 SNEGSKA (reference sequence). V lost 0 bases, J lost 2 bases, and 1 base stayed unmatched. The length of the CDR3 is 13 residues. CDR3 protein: CSARDGTTYEQYV. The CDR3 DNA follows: TGCAGTGCTAGAGACGGGACTACCTACGAGCAGTACGTC.

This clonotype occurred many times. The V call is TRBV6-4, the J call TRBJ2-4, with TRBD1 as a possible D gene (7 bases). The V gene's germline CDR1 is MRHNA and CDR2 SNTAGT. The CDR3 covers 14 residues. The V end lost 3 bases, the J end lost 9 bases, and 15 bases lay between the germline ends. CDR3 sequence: CASSETGEEGIQYF. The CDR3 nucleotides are TGTGCCAGCAGTGAAACAGGGGAGGAGGGCATTCAGTACTTC.

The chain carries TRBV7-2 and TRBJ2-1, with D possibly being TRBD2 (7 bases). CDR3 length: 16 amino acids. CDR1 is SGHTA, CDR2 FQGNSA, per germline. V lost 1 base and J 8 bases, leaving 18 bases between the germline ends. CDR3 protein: CASSLVGGALGYEQFF. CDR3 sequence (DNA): TGTGCCAGCAGCTTAGTTGGGGGGGCCCTGGGTTATGAGCAGTTCTTC. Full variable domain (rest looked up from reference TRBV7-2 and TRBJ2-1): GAGVSQSPSNKVTEKGKDVELRCDPISGHTALYWYRQSLGQGLEFLIYFQGNSAPDKSGLPSDRFSAERTGGSVSTLTIQRTQQEDSAVYLCASSLVGGALGYEQFFGPGTRLTVL.

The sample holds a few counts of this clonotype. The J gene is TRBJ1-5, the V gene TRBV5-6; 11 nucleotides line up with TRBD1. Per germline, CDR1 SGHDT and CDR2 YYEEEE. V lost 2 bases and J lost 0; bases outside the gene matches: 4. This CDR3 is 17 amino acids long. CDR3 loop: CASSFRGQGDSNQPQHF. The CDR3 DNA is TGTGCCAGCAGCTTTCGGGGACAGGGGGATAGCAATCAGCCCCAGCATTTT.

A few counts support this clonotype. CDR3 nucleotides: TGTGCCAGCAGTCTACAGGGGTCTGAGACTGAAGCTTTCTTT. As protein: CASSLQGSETEAFF. The V and J genes are TRBV28 and TRBJ1-1; 7 bases fit TRBD1. Germline V gene lookup returns CDR1 MDHEN and CDR2 SYDVKM. This CDR3 contains 14 residues. J gave up 5 bases and V 5 bases, and 8 bases lay outside the gene matches. Full variable domain (outside the CDR3, taken from reference TRBV28 and TRBJ1-1): DVKVTQSSRYLVKRTGEKVFLECVQDMDHENMFWYRQDPGLGLRLIYFSYDVKMKEKGDIPEGYSVSREKKERFSLILESASTNQTSMYLCASSLQGSETEAFFGQGTRLTVV.

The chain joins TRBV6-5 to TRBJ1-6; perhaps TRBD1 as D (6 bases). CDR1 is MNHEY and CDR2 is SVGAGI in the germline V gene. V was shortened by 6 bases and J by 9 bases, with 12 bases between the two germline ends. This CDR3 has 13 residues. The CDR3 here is CASSRQESSPLHF. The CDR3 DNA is TGTGCCAGCAGCCGACAGGAAAGTTCACCCCTCCACTTT.

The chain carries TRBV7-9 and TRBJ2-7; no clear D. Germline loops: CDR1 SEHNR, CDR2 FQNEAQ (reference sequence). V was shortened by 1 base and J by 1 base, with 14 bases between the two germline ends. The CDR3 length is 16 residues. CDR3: CASSLDRARISYEQYV. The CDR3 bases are TGTGCCAGCAGCTTAGATAGGGCTAGAATATCCTACGAGCAGTACGTC.

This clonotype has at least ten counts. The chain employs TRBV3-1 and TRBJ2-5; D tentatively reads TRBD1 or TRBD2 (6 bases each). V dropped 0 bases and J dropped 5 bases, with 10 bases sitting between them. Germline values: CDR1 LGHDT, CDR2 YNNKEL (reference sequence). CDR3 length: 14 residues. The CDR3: CASSQDGGTETQYF. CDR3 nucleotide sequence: TGTGCCAGCAGCCAAGACGGGGGCACGGAGACCCAGTACTTC.

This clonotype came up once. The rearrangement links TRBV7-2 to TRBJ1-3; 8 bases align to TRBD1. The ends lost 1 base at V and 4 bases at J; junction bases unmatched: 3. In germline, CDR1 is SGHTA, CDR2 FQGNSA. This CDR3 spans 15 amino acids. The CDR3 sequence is CASSLDTGGGNTIYF. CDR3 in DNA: TGTGCCAGCAGCTTAGACACAGGGGGAGGAAACACCATATATTTT.

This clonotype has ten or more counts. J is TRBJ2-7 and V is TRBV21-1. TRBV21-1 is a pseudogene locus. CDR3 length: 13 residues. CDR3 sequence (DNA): TGTGCCAGCAGCAAATATGCGCAAAGGGAGCAGTACGTC. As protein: CASSKYAQREQYV.

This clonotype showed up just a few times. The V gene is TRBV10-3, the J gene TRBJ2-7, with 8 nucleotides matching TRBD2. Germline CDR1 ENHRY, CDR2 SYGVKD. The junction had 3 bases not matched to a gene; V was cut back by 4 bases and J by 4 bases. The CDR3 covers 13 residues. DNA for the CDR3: TGTGCCATCAGTGGGGGACTAGAGTACGAGCAGTACGTC. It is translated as CAISGGLEYEQYV.